The source of this TCR beta chain is a study of T cell clones after liver transplantation. Whole-study results and caveats: Graft donor-reactive T cells may have migrated into the graft rather than being deleted.

Sequencing was performed with immunoSEQ multiplex PCR; in TCRdb, only in-frame clones are kept and a portion is missing. The sample consists of 5,000 or so clones, 30% to 40% of them appearing once. The CDR3 consists of 15 residues. The germline CDR1 and CDR2 sequences are SEHNR and FQNEAQ (reference sequence). A few counts support this clone. The antigen is undetermined. Proliferating CFSE-low MLR cells were sequenced to define alloreactive TCRbeta sequences. Graft donor PBMCs, splenocytes, lymph-node cells, or third-party PBMCs stimulated pre-transplant recipient cells. Sequences were obtained from CD4+ T cells from cultured PBMCs. The sequence was obtained from a human patient who received a liver transplant. These T cells may partly come from the graft donor. V and J are TRBV7-9 and TRBJ2-5; the D gene is possibly TRBD1 (6 bases). The DNA end lines up better with TRBJ2-7; the J call may be wrong. The CDR3 region is CASSLAGTRNYEQYF. As DNA, the CDR3 is TGTGCCAGCAGCTTAGCCGGGACACGGAACTACGAGCAGTACTTC.